This TCR beta chain was sequenced in a study of blood T cell repertoires in COVID-19. About the research overall: The cDNA or gDNA used as material had been derived from T cells, B-cell-depleted T cells, or PBMCs.

Repertoires were generated with immunoSEQ multiplex PCR, while TCRdb's copy carries only in-frame clones and drops some. The table lists some 78,000 clones, 75% to 90% of them singletons. Germline-derived CDR1 and CDR2 are MNHEY and SVGAGI. This CDR3 region has 15 residues. Trimming cost V 7 bases and J 2 bases; bases outside gene matches: 9. The sequenced material came from peripheral blood. V usage is TRBV6-5 and J usage is TRBJ2-3; 7 bases fit TRBD1. The source of this sequence is a man aged 60-69 years with active or convalescent COVID-19. CDR3 region: CASKKGASYTDTQYF. The CDR3 DNA is TGTGCCAGCAAAAAGGGGGCTAGCTACACAGATACGCAGTATTTT.